The clone carrying this T cell receptor (beta chain) was seen many times. Antigen specificity is unknown. The data were taken from a study of regulatory T cells in long-lasting Graves disease. Overall study findings and caveats: Shared public clonotypes totalled fewer than 3,000 in persistent patients, compared with around 880 in new patients.

There are 13 residues in the CDR3. The germline gives CDR1 SQVTM, CDR2 ANQGSEA. J lost 2 bases, V lost 4 bases, and 1 base had no gene match. Regarding time point: newly diagnosed GD, antithyroid drugs for less than 3 months. From PBMCs, RNA was extracted and then used to make the TCR library. For TCR beta, libraries came from iRepertoire HTBI primers and Arm-PCR of CDR3 regions. Per the study methods: Taken together, the samples had 55 to 70 TRBV and roughly 14 TRBJ segments identified. Each CDR3 protein is one row after TCRdb ran MiXCR on the multiplex PCR reads. The V and J calls and clone size are TCRdb's, not the authors'. The sample has roughly 400,000 distinct CDR3 sequences; 15% are singletons. These data also formed part of another study, on T cells in Graves' hyperthyroidism and ophthalmopathy. This second report adds: Using the HTBI primer set, a first-round RT-PCR was run on the TCR CDR3.

The rearrangement joins TRBV29-1 to TRBJ2-5, with 10 bases that match TRBD1. This receptor was identified in a woman in her thirties or forties with Graves disease. The specimen comprised peripheral blood mononuclear cells (PBMCs), sampled at new diagnosis, from a patient treated with antithyroid drugs. This chain's CDR3 is CSVGDRGQETQYF. In nucleotides, the CDR3 is TGCAGCGTTGGGGACAGGGGACAAGAGACCCAGTACTTC.